The clone carrying this T cell receptor (beta chain) was counted once. Trimming cost V 5 bases and J 3 bases; bases outside gene matches: 6. CDR1 and CDR2 from the germline V gene are MNHNY and SVGAGI (reference sequence). This CDR3 has 15 residues. This record belongs to a study of blood T cell repertoires in COVID-19. Study details: The United States, Italy and Spain supplied acute and convalescent COVID-19 samples. PBMCs, B-cell-depleted T cells, or T cells were the source of the cDNA or gDNA that made up the material.

Authors' data handling: Amplifying reference gene primers gave estimates of nucleated cell counts. Some clones are missing from TCRdb's copy, which holds only in-frame ones; the method was immunoSEQ multiplex PCR. D and trimming come from the DNA, and the V and J calls and clone size come from that table. The sample has more than 100,000 clones; 75% to 90% are singletons. The TCR was taken from a man in his forties or fifties with active or convalescent COVID-19. The sample was peripheral blood. This chain links TRBV6-6 with TRBJ2-3, with TRBD1 matching over 9 bases. DNA of the CDR3: TGTGCCAGCAGTCGCCGGGACAGGGATACAGATACGCAGTATTTT. Its translation: CASSRRDRDTDTQYF.